The 16 T cell receptor beta chains below were found in one sample sequenced in a study of blood T cell repertoires in COVID-19. TCRdb's table, derived via immunoSEQ multiplex PCR, lists solely in-frame clones and lacks some. This sample has around 180,000 clones, with roughly 88% found just once. The material sequenced was peripheral blood. These receptors all stem from a woman between 25 and 40 years old with acute or convalescent COVID-19.

This clone was recorded a few times. The chain has TRBV12-3 or TRBV12-4 and TRBJ1-2; maybe TRBD1 (5 bases). Trimming removed 4 bases from V and 2 bases from J, with 8 bases in between. The CDR3 runs to 13 residues. CDR3 sequence: CASSWDLNYGYTF. The CDR3 DNA follows: TGTGCCAGCAGTTGGGACTTAAACTATGGCTACACCTTC.

The chain combines TRBV5-4 with TRBJ2-2; TRBD1 might be the D (5 bases). Germline CDR1 is SGHNT and CDR2 is YYREEE (reference sequence). Trimming stripped 4 bases from V and 4 bases from J, with 17 bases between. The CDR3 has 16 residues. The CDR3 spells CASSHGASTFTGELFF. CDR3 coding DNA: TGTGCCAGCAGCCATGGGGCGTCGACCTTCACCGGGGAGCTGTTTTTT.

This clone was seen more than once but under ten times. This rearrangement joins TRBV7-9 to TRBJ1-1; D may be TRBD1 (5 bases). Germline V gene sequence: CDR1 SEHNR, CDR2 FQNEAQ (reference sequence). The CDR3 is made up of 13 amino acids. V was pared by 2 bases and J by 10 bases, with 14 bases between. The CDR3 nucleotides are TGTGCCAGCAGCTTATTAGGGGTGGGGGGAGCTTTCTTT. Amino acid sequence: CASSLLGVGGAFF.

V usage is TRBV5-4 and J usage is TRBJ2-1; D possibly corresponds to TRBD2 (5 bases). Germline CDR1 SGHNT, CDR2 YYREEE (reference sequence). The CDR3 totals 12 residues. V was cut by 1 base and J by 9 bases, with 8 bases left in between. The CDR3 DNA reads as TGTGCCAGCAGCTTGTGGGCGGGTGAGCAGTTCTTC. Protein: CASSLWAGEQFF.

The genes are TRBV19 and TRBJ2-7; no definite D call. Per the germline V gene, CDR1 is LNHDA and CDR2 is SQIVND (reference sequence). The V gene lost 7 bases and the J gene lost 3 bases, with 13 bases spanning the gap. CDR3 size: 13 residues. The CDR3 bases are TGTGCCAGTAAGGCGGATGGCGTCTACGAGCAGTACTTC. Its protein product is CASKADGVYEQYF. The variable domain in full, with the rest retrieved from reference TRBV19 and TRBJ2-7, is DGGITQSPKYLFRKEGQNVTLSCEQNLNHDAMYWYRQDPGQGLRLIYYSQIVNDFQKGDIAEGYSVSREKKESFPLTVTSAQKNPTAFYLCASKADGVYEQYFGPGTRLTVT.

V is TRBV28 and J is TRBJ2-1; possibly TRBD2 for D (6 bases). CDR3 length: 13 amino acids. The germline gives CDR1 MDHEN, CDR2 SYDVKM. Deletions cut 7 bases from V and 9 bases from J, with 16 bases between. DNA for the CDR3: TGTGCCAGCACGGAGGGCGGGTTAACTGAGCAGTTCTTC. This translates into CASTEGGLTEQFF.

The V and J genes are TRBV11-2 and TRBJ1-4, with 11 bases identical to TRBD1. The CDR3 length is 15 residues. From germline, CDR1 is SGHAT and CDR2 FQNNGV. The V segment lost 5 bases and the J segment 8 bases; nucleotides outside the gene matches: 7. As DNA, the CDR3 is TGTGCCAGCAGCGTGGACAGGGGGCTGGAAGAAAAACTGTTTTTT. Its protein is CASSVDRGLEEKLFF.

This clone was seen a few times. The V and J genes are TRBV10-3 and TRBJ1-2; 7 bases match TRBD1. V lost 7 bases and J lost 8; bases outside the gene matches: 10. The CDR3 runs 13 residues. Germline CDR1 and CDR2: ENHRY and SYGVKD. The CDR3 loop is CAITGQLLSGYTF. CDR3 bases: TGTGCCATCACGGGACAGCTGCTATCCGGCTACACCTTC.

The J gene is TRBJ2-5, the V gene TRBV30; 11 bases agree with TRBD2. The CDR3 runs to 11 residues. V shed 8 bases, J shed 8 bases, and the junction held 4 bases outside the gene matches. The germline CDR1 and CDR2 sequences are GTSNPN and SVGIG (reference sequence). CDR3 DNA: TGTGCCAGCGGGACTAGCGGAACCCAGTACTTC. Translation: CASGTSGTQYF. Supplemented by reference TRBV30 and TRBJ2-5, the full variable domain reads SQTIHQWPATLVQPVGSPLSLECTVEGTSNPNLYWYRQAAGRGLQLLFYSVGIGQISSEVPQNLSASRPQDRQFILSSKKLLLSDSGFYLCASGTSGTQYFGPGTRLLVL.

The rearrangement uses TRBV5-6 and TRBJ2-5; 9 bases map to TRBD2. The length of the CDR3 is 15 residues. Unmatched junction bases numbered 8, after V lost 3 bases and J lost 5 bases. Germline V gene lookup returns CDR1 SGHDT and CDR2 YYEEEE. CDR3 sequence: CASSSPGTSYETQYF. CDR3 coding DNA: TGTGCCAGCAGCTCTCCCGGGACTAGCTATGAGACCCAGTACTTC.

V is TRBV19 and J is TRBJ1-6; 8 positions agree with TRBD1. The J segment lost 5 bases and the V segment lost 3 bases, leaving 3 bases of the junction unmatched. This CDR3 spans 15 amino acids. Germline V lookup: CDR1 LNHDA, CDR2 SQIVND (reference sequence). CDR3 region: CASSIRGQDNSPLHF. The CDR3, as DNA: TGTGCCAGTAGTATCAGGGGGCAGGATAATTCACCCCTCCACTTT.

V usage is TRBV12-3 or TRBV12-4 and J usage is TRBJ1-4, with 7 bases lining up with TRBD1. Unmatched junction bases numbered 3, after V lost 6 bases and J lost 5 bases. The length of the CDR3 is 13 residues. In nucleotides, the CDR3 is TGTGCCAGCAGCCAACAGGGGAATGAAAAACTGTTTTTT. Translated, it gives CASSQQGNEKLFF.

The chain employs TRBV19 and TRBJ1-5, with D tentatively TRBD1 (5 bases). The CDR3 totals 16 residues. The germline V and J ends were trimmed by 4 bases and 3 bases, with 16 bases remaining between them. Germline CDR1 LNHDA, CDR2 SQIVND (reference sequence). CDR3 in DNA: TGTGCCAGTAGTAGGGGGGTTTGGCAGCTCAATCAGCCCCAGCATTTT. This translates into CASSRGVWQLNQPQHF.

V is TRBV5-1 and J is TRBJ1-1, with 7 bases that match TRBD1. This CDR3 comprises 13 residues. J gave up 4 bases and V 5 bases, and 5 bases lay outside the gene matches. Germline lookup yields CDR1 SGHRS and CDR2 YFSETQ. The DNA of the CDR3 is TGCGCCAGCAGTTCCGACAGGGCCACTGAAGCTTTCTTT. This encodes CASSSDRATEAFF.

The chain employs TRBV6-1 and TRBJ2-2; D might be TRBD1 (5 bases). The V end was cut by 3 bases, the J end by 1 base, with 6 bases between. The CDR3 is 14 amino acids. Per germline, CDR1 MNHNS and CDR2 SASEGT. CDR3 protein: CASSDTGNTGELFF. Written as DNA, the CDR3 is TGTGCCAGCAGTGACACAGGGAACACCGGGGAGCTGTTTTTT.

CDR3 sequence reads: CASSFRVEETQYF. CDR3 coding DNA: TGTGCCAGCAGCTTTCGTGTTGAAGAGACCCAGTACTTC. The J gene is TRBJ2-5, the V gene TRBV11-3; unclear D gene. V was clipped by 3 bases and J by 3 bases, with 8 bases between them. CDR1 and CDR2 (germline): SGHNT, YENEEA. This CDR3 has 13 amino acids. Using reference TRBV11-3 and TRBJ2-5 for the parts outside the CDR3, the full variable domain is EAGVVQSPRYKIIEKKQPVAFWCNPISGHNTLYWYLQNLGQGPELLIRYENEEAVDDSQLPKDRFSAERLKGVDSTLKIQPAELGDSAVYLCASSFRVEETQYFGPGTRLLVL.